This record looks at one TCR beta chain sequence and its context. The antigen is not known. Trimming pared 2 bases from V and 3 bases from J, leaving 16 bases between. The V gene's germline CDR1 is SQVTM and CDR2 ANQGSEA. The CDR3 runs 15 residues. This sample is drawn from a study of T cell responses to AZD1222 COVID-19 vaccine. Findings of the study overall: Among vaccine-associated CD4 TCRs, coverage spanned spike, with dominance at 160-218 and 743-854.

Only in-frame clones appear in the TCRdb table, and some are missing; sequencing was by immunoSEQ multiplex PCR. The table records about 120,000 clones, about nine tenths of them present only once. This TCR came from an adult in good health. This chain links TRBV29-1 with TRBJ1-1; D not resolved. The sample was peripheral blood, taken on day 0 of AZD1222 vaccination. The DNA for the CDR3 is TGCAGCGTTGAATTCTTCTCCGAGGGCTACACTGAAGCTTTCTTT. It is translated as CSVEFFSEGYTEAFF. The full variable domain, its missing parts supplied by reference TRBV29-1 and TRBJ1-1, is SAVISQKPSRDICQRGTSLTIQCQVDSQVTMMFWYRQQPGQSLTLIATANQGSEATYESGFVIDKFPISRPNLTFSTLTVSNMSPEDSSIYLCSVEFFSEGYTEAFFGQGTRLTVV.